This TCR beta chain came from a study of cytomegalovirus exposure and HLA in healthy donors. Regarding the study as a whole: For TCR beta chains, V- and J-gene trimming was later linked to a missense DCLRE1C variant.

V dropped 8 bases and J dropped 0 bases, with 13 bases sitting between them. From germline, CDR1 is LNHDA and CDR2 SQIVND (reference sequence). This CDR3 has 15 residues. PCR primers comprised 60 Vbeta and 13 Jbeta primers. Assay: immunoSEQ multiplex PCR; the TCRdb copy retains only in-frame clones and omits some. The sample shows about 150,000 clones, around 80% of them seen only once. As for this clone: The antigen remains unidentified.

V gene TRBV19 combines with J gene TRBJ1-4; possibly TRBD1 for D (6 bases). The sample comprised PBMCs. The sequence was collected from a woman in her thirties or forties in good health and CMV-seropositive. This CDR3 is CASQIYRATNEKLFF. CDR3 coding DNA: TGTGCCAGTCAAATCTACAGGGCAACTAATGAAAAACTGTTTTTT.